This T cell receptor (beta chain) was recorded in a study of PD-1 blockade in mismatch repair-deficient tumors. This CDR3 has 16 amino acids. The ends lost 7 bases at V and 8 bases at J; junction bases unmatched: 15. Looked up from germline, CDR1 is MDHEN and CDR2 is SYDVKM. Clones were sequenced by immunoSEQ multiplex PCR, and TCRdb holds only the in-frame ones, with some missing. In the table there are some 100,000 clones, about 79% of which are singletons. This clone was observed a single time. Here the sequenced sample was peripheral blood, taken approximately 35 weeks after starting pembrolizumab. The rearrangement uses TRBV28 and TRBJ2-1; 9 bases fit TRBD2. The sequence was collected from an adult with mismatch repair-deficient cancer. In DNA, the CDR3 is TGTGCCAGCATCCCTCAGGGGCGGGAGGGTGTAGATGAGCAGTTCTTC. Translating it yields CASIPQGREGVDEQFF. Based on the CDR3 plus reference TRBV28 and TRBJ2-1, the full variable domain is DVKVTQSSRYLVKRTGEKVFLECVQDMDHENMFWYRQDPGLGLRLIYFSYDVKMKEKGDIPEGYSVSREKKERFSLILESASTNQTSMYLCASIPQGREGVDEQFFGPGTRLTVL.